This T cell receptor (beta chain) was obtained from a study of cytomegalovirus exposure and HLA in healthy donors. Overall study results and limits: Within a later analysis, the majority of CMV-associated TCR beta chains appeared HLA-restricted. Being productive about 87% or about 30% of the time was typical of most TCR beta V segments in an earlier analysis.

This CDR3 contains 15 residues. J was trimmed by 3 bases and V by 6 bases; bases with no gene match: 4. From germline, CDR1 is SGHAT and CDR2 FQNNGV. 60 Vbeta and 13 Jbeta primers were used in PCR. The method was immunoSEQ multiplex PCR; TCRdb's version includes in-frame clones alone and lacks a portion of them. The sample table includes around 78,000 clones. Details on this clone: Its antigen is undetermined.

The source is a man younger than 30 in good health and CMV-seropositive. The sequenced sample was PBMCs. The chain is built from TRBV11-2 and TRBJ2-6, with 8 bases that match TRBD1. Written as DNA, the CDR3 is TGTGCCAGCAGTCAGGGGGCAGGTGGGGCCAACGTCCTGACTTTC. Amino acid sequence: CASSQGAGGANVLTF.